This T cell receptor beta chain was captured by sequencing in a study of blood T cell repertoires in COVID-19. Study overall: Both acute and convalescent COVID-19 samples were obtained from the United States, Italy and Spain. PBMCs, B-cell-depleted T cells, or T cells were the source of the cDNA or gDNA that made up the material.

Produced via immunoSEQ multiplex PCR; TCRdb's table is partial and in-frame only. This sample has roughly 480,000 clones, with nearly 90% found just once. CDR1 is MNHEY and CDR2 is SMNVEV in the germline V gene (reference sequence). The V end lost 6 bases, the J end lost 0 bases, and 12 bases lay between the germline ends. The CDR3 is made up of 15 amino acids. Material for sequencing was peripheral blood. The TCR was taken from a man aged 18 to 29 with COVID-19, enrolled during active disease. The chain uses TRBV27 and TRBJ1-3; maybe TRBD1 (6 bases). The CDR3: CASRGRGFSGNTIYF. As DNA, the CDR3 is TGTGCCAGCAGAGGCAGGGGATTCTCTGGAAACACCATATATTTT.